A single sample is the source of the 27 T cell receptor beta chains below, sequenced in a study of shared clonotypes between healthy human individuals. Repertoires were generated with immunoSEQ multiplex PCR, while TCRdb's copy carries only in-frame clones and drops some. The sample has some 2.4 million clones; 93% are singletons. Sequenced sample: naive CD4+ T cells from PBMCs. Noted subset: CD45RA+ positively selected. The source of these receptors is a man aged 18 to 29 in good health. Some clones in this sample may be carry-over from other donors' samples.

V and J are TRBV29-1 and TRBJ1-4; 8 bases match TRBD1. CDR1 and CDR2 (germline): SQVTM, ANQGSEA. V lost 5 bases and J lost 3; bases outside the gene matches: 2. The CDR3 sequence is 13 residues long. CDR3 bases: TGCAGCGTTAAGGACAGGGCTAATGAAAAACTGTTTTTT. Translated: CSVKDRANEKLFF.

This clone was seen a single time. The V and J genes are TRBV5-1 and TRBJ2-1; 7 bases agree with TRBD2. CDR1 SGHRS and CDR2 YFSETQ come from the germline V gene. The ends lost 0 bases at V and 3 bases at J; junction bases unmatched: 9. The CDR3 is 17 residues long. CDR3 in DNA: TGCGCCAGCAGCTTGGCCTCTAGCGGTTACTTCTACAATGAGCAGTTCTTC. Protein product: CASSLASSGYFYNEQFF.

About this clone itself: The junction departs from the called germline gene at one end, perhaps through a read error. The chain has TRBV28 and TRBJ1-2; no clear D gene. This CDR3 spans 13 amino acids. Germline-derived CDR1 and CDR2 are MDHEN and SYDVKM. The CDR3 region is CASSLFSGRWGNF. DNA for the CDR3: TGTGCCAGCAGTTTATTCTCGGGGAGATGGGGTAACTTC.

The chain has TRBV5-1 and TRBJ2-7; unclear D gene. The germline CDR1 and CDR2 sequences are SGHRS and YFSETQ. V was shortened by 0 bases and J by 3 bases, with 13 bases between the two germline ends. The CDR3 extends over 15 amino acids. In DNA, the CDR3 is TGCGCCAGCAGCTTGGAGGTGGGGTTCGACTACGAGCAGTACTTC. Encoded protein: CASSLEVGFDYEQYF.

About this clone itself: The sample carries other DNA sequences with the same CDR3. The chain recombines TRBV19 with TRBJ2-1; 12 bases align to TRBD2. From germline, CDR1 is LNHDA and CDR2 SQIVND (reference sequence). Losses at the gene ends were 6 bases for V and 2 bases for J; bases not matched to a gene: 2. The CDR3 has 15 residues. Here the CDR3 DNA reads TGTGCCAGTAGGAGACTAGCGGGGGCCTACAATGAGCAGTTCTTC. Encoded protein: CASRRLAGAYNEQFF.

The chain has TRBV2 and TRBJ2-4; D might be TRBD1 (6 bases). The germline gives CDR1 SNHLY, CDR2 FYNNEI. V gave up 6 bases and J gave up 6 bases, with 21 bases separating them. CDR3 size: 16 residues. The CDR3 coding sequence is TGTGCCAGCAGCAAGGATGGGGGCCGAATCGGAAACATTCAGTACTTC. Translated, it gives CASSKDGGRIGNIQYF.

The chain has TRBV21-1 and TRBJ2-3; the table's D call, TRBD2, has no DNA check behind it. TRBV21-1 has pseudogene status. This CDR3 has 13 residues. CDR3 residues: CASSKTETDTQYF. The CDR3 bases are TGTGCCAGCAGCAAAACGGAGACAGATACGCAGTATTTT.

The sample holds a few counts of this clone. The rearrangement joins TRBV6-1 to TRBJ2-7, with a possible D match to TRBD1 (6 bases). This CDR3 region has 14 residues. The germline V gene has CDR1 MNHNS and CDR2 SASEGT. V was pared by 1 base and J by 6 bases, with 13 bases between. The CDR3 coding sequence is TGTGCCAGCAGTGAAGTCAGGGGTCAGAGCGAGCAGTACTTC. The encoded protein is CASSEVRGQSEQYF.

The rearrangement uses TRBV4-2 and TRBJ1-3; D gene uncertain. Trimming took off 1 base at V and 2 bases at J, with 6 bases between the two ends. The CDR3 totals 14 residues. In germline, CDR1 is LGHNA, CDR2 YNFKEQ. The DNA for the CDR3 is TGTGCCAGCAGCCAAGCCGGGACTGGAAACACCATATATTTT. This gives the protein CASSQAGTGNTIYF.

Only a few counts were recorded for this clone. In nucleotides, the CDR3 is TGTGCCAGCAGCCCACCCCGCCGGACCACTGAAGCTTTCTTT. This codes for CASSPPRRTTEAFF. The V call is TRBV7-9, the J call TRBJ1-1; D remains ambiguous. Per the germline V gene, CDR1 is SEHNR and CDR2 is FQNEAQ (reference sequence). V gave up 5 bases and J gave up 4 bases, with 14 bases separating them. CDR3 size: 14 residues.

The J gene is TRBJ2-3, the V gene TRBV28; D ambiguous. Germline assignment: CDR1 MDHEN and CDR2 SYDVKM. Trimming pared 6 bases from V and 6 bases from J, leaving 13 bases between. CDR3 length: 13 amino acids. CDR3 sequence reads: CASRRTPGDTQYF. The CDR3 DNA sequence: TGTGCCAGCAGGCGGACCCCTGGGGATACGCAGTATTTT.

This chain links TRBV28 with TRBJ1-1; perhaps TRBD1 as D (6 bases). Between the trimmed V and J ends, which lost 8 bases and 6 bases, there was a span of 19 bases. CDR1 is MDHEN, CDR2 SYDVKM, per germline. This CDR3 has 14 residues. Here the CDR3 DNA reads TGTGCCAGCCACCGAGGGGGATTCTCACCTGAAGCTTTCTTT. It specifies CASHRGGFSPEAFF.

A word on this clone: The identical CDR3 is also encoded by other nucleotide sequences in the sample. The chain carries TRBV9 and TRBJ2-3; D gene uncertain. V dropped 2 bases and J dropped 0 bases, with 4 bases sitting between them. CDR3 size: 13 residues. Germline CDR1 is SGDLS and CDR2 is YYNGEE. The CDR3 region has the DNA TGTGCCAGCAGCGTTGCTAGCACAGATACGCAGTATTTT. Its translation: CASSVASTDTQYF. Combining the CDR3 with reference TRBV9 and TRBJ2-3 gives the whole variable domain DSGVTQTPKHLITATGQRVTLRCSPRSGDLSVYWYQQSLDQGLQFLIQYYNGEERAKGNILERFSAQQFPDLHSELNLSSLELGDSALYFCASSVASTDTQYFGPGTRLTVL.

The J gene is TRBJ2-1, the V gene TRBV19; D may be TRBD1 or TRBD2 (5 bases each). This CDR3 has 14 residues. The ends were cut back, 10 bases at V and 5 bases at J, with 18 bases in the middle. Per the germline V gene, CDR1 is LNHDA and CDR2 is SQIVND (reference sequence). The CDR3 loop is CATAPSVGHNEQFF. In DNA form, the CDR3 reads TGTGCCACTGCGCCTTCAGTGGGACACAATGAGCAGTTCTTC.

The chain links TRBV12-5 to TRBJ2-3; D is unresolved. The CDR3 spans 13 residues. Trimming took 6 bases from V and 2 from J, leaving 9 bases between them. Germline values: CDR1 LGHNT, CDR2 FRNRAP. The CDR3 spells CASGPSNTDTQYF. The CDR3 nucleotides are TGTGCTAGTGGCCCATCCAACACAGATACGCAGTATTTT.

This clone appeared a few times. The chain employs TRBV7-2 and TRBJ1-1; D remains unclear. CDR1 is SGHTA, CDR2 FQGNSA, per germline. There are 13 residues in the CDR3. Trimming pared 2 bases from V and 1 base from J, leaving 5 bases between. CDR3 amino acids: CASSLMRNTEAFF. The CDR3 bases are TGTGCCAGCAGCTTAATGAGGAACACTGAAGCTTTCTTT.

The chain carries TRBV5-1 and TRBJ2-1; TRBD1 might be the D (6 bases). The CDR3 is 16 amino acids. The V end was cut by 0 bases, the J end by 4 bases, with 14 bases between. Germline V CDR1 and CDR2: SGHRS, YFSETQ. CDR3 sequence (DNA): TGCGCCAGCAGCTTGGGACAGGCGGCCAGTTACAATGAGCAGTTCTTC. Its protein product is CASSLGQAASYNEQFF. Full variable domain (missing parts from reference TRBV5-1 and TRBJ2-1): KAGVTQTPRYLIKTRGQQVTLSCSPISGHRSVSWYQQTPGQGLQFLFEYFSETQRNKGNFPGRFSGRQFSNSRSEMNVSTLELGDSALYLCASSLGQAASYNEQFFGPGTRLTVL.

In the case of this clone: A read error is possible here, since a much larger clone lies one base away. The chain joins TRBV11-2 to TRBJ1-1; maybe TRBD1 (6 bases). The CDR3 runs to 13 residues. Trimming left V 2 bases short and J 4 bases short, with 8 bases between. CDR1 is SGHAT, CDR2 FQNNGV, per germline. In DNA, the CDR3 is TGTGCCAGCAGCTTACAGGGGATCACTGAAGCTTTCTTT. Its protein is CASSLQGITEAFF.

The chain couples TRBV10-3 to TRBJ2-6; D is unresolved. The CDR3 is made up of 17 amino acids. Germline V gives CDR1 ENHRY, CDR2 SYGVKD. The V gene lost 0 bases and the J gene lost 4 bases, with 13 bases spanning the gap. CDR3 loop: CAISESIVLNGANVLTF. CDR3 bases: TGTGCCATCAGTGAGTCGATTGTTCTAAACGGGGCCAACGTCCTGACTTTC.

A note on this clone: The same CDR3 arises from other DNA sequences in this sample as well. CDR3 sequence reads: CASSPDLNTEAFF. DNA for the CDR3: TGCGCCAGCAGCCCTGACTTGAACACTGAAGCTTTCTTT. The chain uses TRBV5-1 and TRBJ1-1; D gene unclear. This CDR3 is built from 13 residues. V was pared by 4 bases and J by 0 bases, with 7 bases between. CDR1 and CDR2 from the germline V gene are SGHRS and YFSETQ.

The genes are TRBV4-1 and TRBJ2-7, with TRBD1 as a possible D gene (6 bases). The CDR3 runs 16 residues. V was clipped by 4 bases and J by 0 bases, with 16 bases between them. CDR1 is MGHRA, CDR2 YSYEKL, per germline. The CDR3 here is CASSLVHRVYSYEQYF. CDR3 coding DNA: TGCGCCAGCAGCCTAGTCCACAGGGTTTACTCCTACGAGCAGTACTTC.

This chain links TRBV4-3 with TRBJ2-2, with 12 bases aligning to TRBD1. Germline V gene data show CDR1 as LGHNA and CDR2 as YSLEER. V trimming: 3 bases; J trimming: 2 bases; junction bases outside the gene matches: 4. This CDR3 spans 17 amino acids. The CDR3 protein is CASSQGQGAKNTGELFF. The CDR3, as DNA: TGCGCCAGCAGCCAGGGACAGGGGGCGAAAAACACCGGGGAGCTGTTTTTT.

Notes on this clone: The same CDR3 arises from other DNA sequences in this sample as well. The chain employs TRBV5-1 and TRBJ2-7, with D perhaps TRBD2 (6 bases). The ends were cut back, 1 base at V and 3 bases at J, with 8 bases in the middle. CDR3 length: 13 residues. In germline, CDR1 is SGHRS, CDR2 YFSETQ. In nucleotides, the CDR3 is TGCGCCAGCAGCTTGTTGCGGGGCTACGAGCAGTACTTC. It encodes CASSLLRGYEQYF.

The chain carries TRBV5-1 and TRBJ2-7; TRBD2 aligns across 9 bases. Germline V gene data show CDR1 as SGHRS and CDR2 as YFSETQ. The CDR3 length is 14 residues. V lost 0 bases and J lost 7; bases outside the gene matches: 5. CDR3 sequence reads: CASSLGSGSGEQYF. In DNA form, the CDR3 reads TGCGCCAGCAGCTTGGGTAGCGGGAGTGGTGAGCAGTACTTC.

Regarding this clone: Different DNA sequences within this sample yield the same CDR3. The chain has TRBV19 and TRBJ1-5, with D hard to call. The CDR3 has 12 residues. Trimming removed 6 bases at V and 0 bases at J, with 3 bases between. Germline assignment: CDR1 LNHDA and CDR2 SQIVND (reference sequence). The CDR3 bases are TGTGCCAGTAGCCATAGCAATCAGCCCCAGCATTTT. It translates to CASSHSNQPQHF. The entire variable domain, with the rest obtained from reference TRBV19 and TRBJ1-5, is as follows: DGGITQSPKYLFRKEGQNVTLSCEQNLNHDAMYWYRQDPGQGLRLIYYSQIVNDFQKGDIAEGYSVSREKKESFPLTVTSAQKNPTAFYLCASSHSNQPQHFGDGTRLSIL.

The chain employs TRBV25-1 and TRBJ2-3; 8 bases line up with TRBD1. Germline CDR1 MGHDK, CDR2 SYGVNS. V dropped 6 bases and J dropped 4; count of bases not matched to a gene: 12. The CDR3 runs to 16 residues. CDR3 sequence: CASRSAGTGLPDTQYF. CDR3 nucleotide sequence: TGTGCCAGCAGATCCGCCGGGACAGGTCTCCCAGATACGCAGTATTTT.

The genes are TRBV7-9 and TRBJ1-5, with D maybe TRBD1 (5 bases). CDR3 length: 15 residues. Per germline, CDR1 SEHNR and CDR2 FQNEAQ (reference sequence). V was trimmed by 10 bases and J by 0 bases, leaving 16 bases between them. The CDR3 nucleotides read TGTGCCACCCATAGGGGCGGAATTAGCAATCAGCCCCAGCATTTT. It specifies CATHRGGISNQPQHF.